The next 30 T cell receptor beta chains were all read from a single sample in a study of radiation and T cells in renal cell carcinoma (dated by TCRdb to 2020 to 2022). Library creation used the immunoSEQ multiplex PCR assay. What TCRdb holds here is the immuneACCESS table cut down to in-frame rearrangements. Part of the clones is not present; checked against another copy, under half of the missing clones reflect an unresolved V gene, and the others are unexplained. In this sample the table shows about 49,000 clones, approximately 83% of which occur a single time. The top ten clonotypes cover around 31% of the sample. Reading the label with the study, this specimen's time point is: baseline pretreatment blood. The treatment or condition label, read with the paper, signifies: 15 Gy SBRT to primary tumor, nephrectomy 4 weeks later. Specimen: blood, collected from a patient whose treatment included radiotherapy and nephrectomy. The receptors shown here come from a woman in her sixties or seventies with renal cell carcinoma.

Note on this clone: At one of its ends the junction is not consistent with the germline gene, which may arise from a read error. This chain uses TRBV19 with TRBJ2-1; the D is unclear. CDR1 and CDR2 (germline): LNHDA, SQIVND (reference sequence). This CDR3 region has 13 residues. The CDR3 nucleotides read TGTGCTAGTAAGGTTAGTGTCGACAATGAGCAGTTCTTC. Translation: CASKVSVDNEQFF. Looking up the rest from reference TRBV19 and TRBJ2-1 gives the full variable domain: DGGITQSPKYLFRKEGQNVTLSCEQNLNHDAMYWYRQDPGQGLRLIYYSQIVNDFQKGDIAEGYSVSREKKESFPLTVTSAQKNPTAFYLCASKVSVDNEQFFGPGTRLTVL.

The rearrangement links TRBV21-1 to TRBJ1-5; whether TRBD1, the table's D call, matches the DNA was not checked. TRBV21-1 is marked as a pseudogene. The CDR3 has 17 amino acids. This CDR3 reads CASGAGQPGDGNQPQHF. The DNA of the CDR3 is TGTGCCAGCGGCGCAGGACAGCCCGGGGATGGCAATCAGCCCCAGCATTTT.

The J gene is TRBJ2-2, the V gene TRBV28, with unresolved D. The germline V gene encodes CDR1 MDHEN and CDR2 SYDVKM. Trimming shortened V by 1 base and J by 6 bases, and 3 bases separated the two germline ends. The CDR3 is made up of 12 amino acids. CDR3 sequence: CASSLLAGELFF. CDR3 in DNA: TGTGCCAGCAGTTTATTAGCCGGGGAGCTGTTTTTT.

The chain links TRBV2 to TRBJ1-4; no clear D. CDR3 length equals 15 residues. The germline gives CDR1 SNHLY, CDR2 FYNNEI. V was cut by 7 bases and J by 0 bases, with 12 bases left in between. DNA for the CDR3: TGTGCCAGCATTATGACCGAAACAACTAATGAAAAACTGTTTTTT. Amino acid sequence: CASIMTETTNEKLFF.

Worth noting for this clone: Additional DNA sequences in this sample encode the identical CDR3. This CDR3 is CASSYLGLGTEAFF. The CDR3, as DNA: TGTGCCAGCAGTTACCTGGGTCTCGGCACTGAAGCTTTCTTT. This chain connects TRBV6-5 to TRBJ1-1; no firm D call. CDR1 is MNHEY, CDR2 SVGAGI, per germline. With 2 bases removed from V and 4 bases from J, the gap between germline ends came to 11 bases. The CDR3 runs 14 residues.

The V gene is TRBV7-3, the J gene TRBJ2-6; 8 bases fit TRBD1. V trimming: 3 bases; J trimming: 2 bases; junction bases outside the gene matches: 6. The CDR3 consists of 17 residues. Germline V gene lookup returns CDR1 SGHTA and CDR2 FQGTGA. The CDR3 bases are TGTGCCAGCAGCTTCGGTCAGGGGGCTCCTGGGGCCAACGTCCTGACTTTC. Protein product: CASSFGQGAPGANVLTF.

The chain has TRBV11-2 and TRBJ2-7; 12 nucleotides line up with TRBD2. Germline V lookup: CDR1 SGHAT, CDR2 FQNNGV. The CDR3 totals 17 residues. V lost 3 bases, J lost 2 bases, and 8 bases stayed unmatched. CDR3 loop: CASSFRLAGVHTYEQYF. As DNA, the CDR3 is TGTGCCAGCAGCTTTAGACTAGCGGGAGTCCACACCTACGAGCAGTACTTC.

The chain is built from TRBV30 and TRBJ1-1; D unclear. This CDR3 comprises 15 residues. V was shortened by 4 bases and J by 0 bases, with 15 bases between the two germline ends. CDR1 is GTSNPN, CDR2 SVGIG, per germline (reference sequence). The CDR3 here is CAWISPGHMNTEAFF. Here the CDR3 DNA reads TGTGCCTGGATCAGCCCAGGTCACATGAACACTGAAGCTTTCTTT. Based on the CDR3 plus reference TRBV30 and TRBJ1-1, the full variable domain is SQTIHQWPATLVQPVGSPLSLECTVEGTSNPNLYWYRQAAGRGLQLLFYSVGIGQISSEVPQNLSASRPQDRQFILSSKKLLLSDSGFYLCAWISPGHMNTEAFFGQGTRLTVV.

The chain uses TRBV19 and TRBJ1-2; 10 positions match TRBD1. After removal of 7 bases from V and 6 bases from J, the junction contained 11 bases not matched to a gene. This CDR3 region has 15 residues. Per the germline V gene, CDR1 is LNHDA and CDR2 is SQIVND (reference sequence). CDR3 protein: CASTKSTGGEDGYTF. The CDR3 DNA reads as TGTGCCAGTACTAAATCGACAGGGGGCGAAGATGGCTACACCTTC. Full variable domain (outside the CDR3, taken from reference TRBV19 and TRBJ1-2): DGGITQSPKYLFRKEGQNVTLSCEQNLNHDAMYWYRQDPGQGLRLIYYSQIVNDFQKGDIAEGYSVSREKKESFPLTVTSAQKNPTAFYLCASTKSTGGEDGYTFGSGTRLTVV.

V usage is TRBV12-5 and J usage is TRBJ2-3, with TRBD2 matching over 8 bases. CDR3 size: 14 residues. Per the germline V gene, CDR1 is LGHNT and CDR2 is FRNRAP. After removal of 0 bases from V and 6 bases from J, the junction contained 2 bases not matched to a gene. CDR3 sequence reads: CASGLVLAEDTQYF. Here the CDR3 DNA reads TGTGCTAGTGGTTTGGTACTAGCGGAGGATACGCAGTATTTT.

This clone was found a few times. The V call is TRBV6-5, the J call TRBJ2-7, with 10 positions matching TRBD1. The V gene end was trimmed by 4 bases and the J gene end by 5 bases; junction bases not matched to a gene: 8. This CDR3 comprises 15 residues. Germline loops: CDR1 MNHEY, CDR2 SVGAGI. CDR3 residues: CASSSAGTGVHEQYF. CDR3 nucleotide sequence: TGTGCCAGCAGTTCTGCCGGGACAGGGGTTCACGAGCAGTACTTC.

The chain carries TRBV25-1 and TRBJ2-7, with TRBD1 identical over 9 bases. The CDR3 covers 13 residues. J gave up 7 bases and V 2 bases, and 3 bases lay outside the gene matches. Per the germline V gene, CDR1 is MGHDK and CDR2 is SYGVNS. CDR3 region: CASSEAGQGEQYF. The CDR3 DNA sequence: TGTGCCAGCAGTGAAGCAGGACAGGGGGAGCAGTACTTC.

The genes are TRBV9 and TRBJ1-6; TRBD1 is a possible D gene (5 bases). The CDR3 sequence is 16 residues long. CDR1 is SGDLS and CDR2 is YYNGEE in the germline V gene. V was clipped by 3 bases and J by 4 bases, with 14 bases between them. CDR3 amino acids: CASSATGGDYNSPLHF. The CDR3 DNA sequence: TGTGCCAGCAGCGCTACCGGGGGGGATTATAATTCACCCCTCCACTTT.

This clone was seen only once. The chain is built from TRBV5-4 and TRBJ1-4; D is unresolved. From germline, CDR1 is SGHNT and CDR2 YYREEE (reference sequence). The germline V and J ends were trimmed by 3 bases and 4 bases, with 13 bases remaining between them. The CDR3 totals 15 residues. The CDR3 loop is CASSSPTDDNEKLFF. In DNA, the CDR3 is TGTGCCAGCAGCTCCCCCACGGATGATAATGAAAAACTGTTTTTT.

This clone has just one count. The rearrangement uses TRBV11-2 and TRBJ1-1; D is unresolved. In germline, CDR1 is SGHAT, CDR2 FQNNGV. Between the trimmed V and J ends, which lost 5 bases and 1 base, there was a span of 8 bases. The CDR3 runs 13 residues. As DNA, the CDR3 is TGTGCCAGCAGCCCCGTTGGGAACACTGAAGCTTTCTTT. Translating it yields CASSPVGNTEAFF.

The V call is TRBV25-1, the J call TRBJ1-1; D remains ambiguous. Germline CDR1 is MGHDK and CDR2 is SYGVNS. CDR3 length: 12 residues. V shed 5 bases and J shed 0 bases, with 4 bases lying between them. The CDR3 sequence is CASSKMNTEAFF. The CDR3 DNA reads TGTGCCAGCAGTAAAATGAACACTGAAGCTTTCTTT.

The genes are TRBV7-9 and TRBJ1-1, with D unresolved. V lost 1 base and J lost 4, with 7 bases in between. This CDR3 is 13 amino acids long. CDR1 and CDR2 from the germline V gene are SEHNR and FQNEAQ (reference sequence). The CDR3: CASSLGRPTEAFF. In DNA, the CDR3 is TGTGCCAGCAGCTTAGGCCGGCCCACTGAAGCTTTCTTT. Supplemented by reference TRBV7-9 and TRBJ1-1, the full variable domain reads DTGVSQNPRHKITKRGQNVTFRCDPISEHNRLYWYRQTLGQGPEFLTYFQNEAQLEKSRLLSDRFSAERPKGSFSTLEIQRTEQGDSAMYLCASSLGRPTEAFFGQGTRLTVV.

The genes are TRBV7-9 and TRBJ2-1, with TRBD2 as a possible D gene (5 bases). This CDR3 is built from 12 residues. V lost 5 bases and J lost 10, with 12 bases in between. Germline CDR1 and CDR2: SEHNR and FQNEAQ (reference sequence). In nucleotides, the CDR3 is TGTGCCAGCAGCCCTGAGCGGAGGGAGCAGTTCTTC. Amino acid sequence: CASSPERREQFF.

The chain combines TRBV6-5 with TRBJ2-2; no firm D call. The CDR3 sequence is 13 residues long. V gave up 6 bases and J gave up 6 bases, with 11 bases separating them. The germline CDR1 and CDR2 sequences are MNHEY and SVGAGI. The CDR3, as DNA: TGTGCCAGCAGCGGTGGGGTTGCCGGGGAGCTGTTTTTT. Translated, it gives CASSGGVAGELFF.

The CDR3 loop reads CASSERTVNYGYTF. CDR3 nucleotide sequence: TGTGCCAGCAGTGAGAGGACGGTTAACTATGGCTACACCTTC. The chain combines TRBV6-1 with TRBJ1-2; D uncertain. There are 14 residues in the CDR3. Trimming took off 3 bases at V and 1 base at J, with 9 bases between the two ends. Looked up from germline, CDR1 is MNHNS and CDR2 is SASEGT.

This clone was observed a few times. The chain is built from TRBV15 and TRBJ1-5; D unclear. CDR3 length equals 14 residues. Trimming removed 3 bases from V and 3 bases from J, with 9 bases in between. From germline, CDR1 is LNHNV and CDR2 YYDKDF (reference sequence). This CDR3 is CATSSRQDNQPQHF. CDR3 in DNA: TGTGCCACCAGCAGTCGGCAGGACAATCAGCCCCAGCATTTT.

The gene calls are TRBV13 and TRBJ2-3, with D unclear. CDR1 is PRHDT and CDR2 is FYEKMQ in the germline V gene (reference sequence). This CDR3 has 11 residues. V gave up 3 bases and J gave up 2 bases, with 0 bases separating them. CDR3 sequence reads: CASSFTDTQYF. The CDR3, as DNA: TGTGCCAGCAGCTTCACAGATACGCAGTATTTT. Full variable domain (remainder filled in from reference TRBV13 and TRBJ2-3): AAGVIQSPRHLIKEKRETATLKCYPIPRHDTVYWYQQGPGQDPQFLISFYEKMQSDKGSIPDRFSAQQFSDYHSELNMSSLELGDSALYFCASSFTDTQYFGPGTRLTVL.

The chain uses TRBV9 and TRBJ1-4; D might be TRBD1 (6 bases). CDR1 SGDLS and CDR2 YYNGEE come from the germline V gene. V shed 4 bases and J shed 0 bases, with 10 bases lying between them. The length of the CDR3 is 15 residues. This chain's CDR3 is CASSLGGATNEKLFF. DNA for the CDR3: TGTGCCAGCAGCCTAGGGGGTGCAACTAATGAAAAACTGTTTTTT.

The chain recombines TRBV19 with TRBJ1-5, with D possibly TRBD1 on 5 matching bases. This CDR3 has 13 residues. Trimming removed 7 bases from V and 3 bases from J, with 10 bases in between. Germline CDR1 and CDR2: LNHDA and SQIVND (reference sequence). The CDR3 nucleotides are TGTGCCAGTATGGGAGGGGCCAATCAGCCCCAGCATTTT. Translation gives CASMGGANQPQHF.

V gene TRBV2 combines with J gene TRBJ2-3, with TRBD2 as a possible D gene (6 bases). V lost 6 bases to trimming and J lost 6 bases, with 7 bases between them. The CDR3 sequence is 11 residues long. CDR1 is SNHLY and CDR2 is FYNNEI in the germline V gene. The CDR3 DNA follows: TGTGCCAGCAGGGAGGGGGATACGCAGTATTTT. This gives the protein CASREGDTQYF.

This clone was seen a few times. This chain links TRBV21-1 with TRBJ1-5. TRBV21-1 is designated a pseudogene. The CDR3 sequence is 12 residues long. The CDR3, as DNA: TGTGCCAGCAGCCCCAATCCGAAGCCCCAGCATTTT. This codes for CASSPNPKPQHF.

This clone was counted a few times. V gene TRBV11-1 combines with J gene TRBJ1-2; D might be TRBD1 (5 bases). V dropped 5 bases and J dropped 3 bases, with 13 bases sitting between them. This CDR3 spans 14 amino acids. Per the germline V gene, CDR1 is SGHAT and CDR2 is FQDESV (reference sequence). CDR3 loop: CASSLGAGHYGYTF. CDR3 coding DNA: TGTGCCAGCAGCCTCGGGGCAGGGCACTATGGCTACACCTTC.

The chain uses TRBV4-1 and TRBJ2-2; no firm D call. CDR1 and CDR2 (germline): MGHRA, YSYEKL. This CDR3 has 16 amino acids. The germline V and J ends were trimmed by 2 bases and 4 bases, with 14 bases remaining between them. CDR3 sequence reads: CASSQTTAPLTGELFF. CDR3 sequence (DNA): TGCGCCAGCAGCCAAACCACTGCTCCACTCACCGGGGAGCTGTTTTTT.

This rearrangement joins TRBV2 to TRBJ2-2; perhaps TRBD1 as D (6 bases). This CDR3 has 12 residues. The germline CDR1 and CDR2 sequences are SNHLY and FYNNEI. Trimming shortened V by 6 bases and J by 7 bases, and 9 bases separated the two germline ends. CDR3 sequence reads: CASRRTDGELFF. The DNA of the CDR3 is TGTGCCAGCAGGAGGACAGACGGGGAGCTGTTTTTT.

The chain couples TRBV6-6 to TRBJ1-3; a possible D gene is TRBD1 (5 bases). The CDR3 totals 16 residues. Germline V CDR1 and CDR2: MNHNY, SVGAGI (reference sequence). Trimming took 5 bases from V and 0 from J, leaving 14 bases between them. The CDR3 sequence is CASSRGPPSSGNTIYF. The CDR3 region has the DNA TGTGCCAGCAGTAGGGGCCCCCCCAGCTCTGGAAACACCATATATTTT.